One TCR beta chain is described in this entry. The data derive from a study of T cells after yellow fever vaccination. The germline V gene has CDR1 DFQATT and CDR2 SNEGSKA (reference sequence). The CDR3 extends over 16 amino acids. V was pared by 2 bases and J by 2 bases, with 2 bases of the junction left unmatched. Researchers made TCR cDNA using 5'RACE template switching, and this step added a universal primer site and UMIs. TCRdb fed the 5' RACE reads into MiXCR, producing one record per CDR3 protein. The table includes about 240,000 distinct CDR3 sequences, about 7% detected once. The sequenced sample was CD4+ T cells sorted from PBMCs, obtained 15 days after the yellow fever booster vaccination. The clonotype comes from a man aged 30 to 45 who received the YFV17D yellow fever vaccine. This chain connects TRBV20-1 to TRBJ2-1, with 14 bases fitting TRBD2. CDR3 loop: CSARSTSGRAYNEQFF. Written as DNA, the CDR3 is TGCAGTGCTAGATCGACTAGCGGGAGGGCCTACAATGAGCAGTTCTTC.